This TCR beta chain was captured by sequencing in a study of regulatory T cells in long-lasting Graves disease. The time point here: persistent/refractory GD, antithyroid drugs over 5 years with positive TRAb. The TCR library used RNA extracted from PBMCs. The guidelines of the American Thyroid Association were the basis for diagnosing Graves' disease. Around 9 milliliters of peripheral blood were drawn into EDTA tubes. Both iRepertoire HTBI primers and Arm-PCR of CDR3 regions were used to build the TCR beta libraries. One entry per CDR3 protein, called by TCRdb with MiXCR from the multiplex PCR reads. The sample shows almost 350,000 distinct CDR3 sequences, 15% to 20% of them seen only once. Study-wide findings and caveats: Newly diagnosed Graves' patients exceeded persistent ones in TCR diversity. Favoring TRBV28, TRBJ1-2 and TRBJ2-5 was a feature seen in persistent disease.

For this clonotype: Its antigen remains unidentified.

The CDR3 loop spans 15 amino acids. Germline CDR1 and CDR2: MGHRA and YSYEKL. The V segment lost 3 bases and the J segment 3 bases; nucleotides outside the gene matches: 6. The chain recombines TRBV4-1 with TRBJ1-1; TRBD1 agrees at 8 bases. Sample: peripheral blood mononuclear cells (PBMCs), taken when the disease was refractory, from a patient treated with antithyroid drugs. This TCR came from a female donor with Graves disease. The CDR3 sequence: CASSHQGARDTEAFF. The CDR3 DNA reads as TGCGCCAGCAGCCACCAGGGGGCTAGAGACACTGAAGCTTTCTTT.